This T cell receptor (beta chain) was identified in a study of memory CD4+ T cells and cytomegalovirus serostatus. Regarding the study as a whole: A US-trained random forest predicted CMV serostatus with median AUC roughly 0.9.

This clone occurred once. The antigen is undetermined. Germline CDR1 is SGHRS and CDR2 is YFSETQ. CDR3 length: 15 residues. The V and J ends lost 1 base and 7 bases, in that order; junction bases with no gene match: 10. Single viable CD3+CD4+CD8-CD45RO+ cells were sorted as the memory CD4+ T cells. CMV serostatus came from serum IgG against pp150, pp28, p38, p52. Profiled with immunoSEQ multiplex PCR; TCRdb holds only in-frame clones, not every one. This sample has some 41,000 clones, with 60% to 85% found just once. The genes are TRBV5-1 and TRBJ2-7, with 8 nucleotides matching TRBD1. Specimen: memory CD4+ T cells from blood. This TCR was recovered from an adult in good health and CMV-seronegative. The CDR3 bases are TGCGCCAGCAGCTTGACACAGGGGGGAACGGGTGAGCAGTACTTC. This encodes CASSLTQGGTGEQYF.